This T cell receptor (beta chain) was sequenced for a study of T cell responses to AZD1222 COVID-19 vaccine. Germline V gene data show CDR1 as LGHNA and CDR2 as YNFKEQ. The CDR3 spans 17 residues. The J segment lost 1 base and the V segment lost 4 bases, leaving 12 bases of the junction unmatched. The method was immunoSEQ multiplex PCR; TCRdb's version includes in-frame clones alone and lacks a portion of them. This sample carries about 140,000 clones, with about 2.3% going to the ten biggest clones. The chain is built from TRBV4-2 and TRBJ2-5; 7 nucleotides match TRBD2. This TCR came from an adult in good health. Material: peripheral blood. The CDR3 loop is CASSLPWEGTSQETQYF. CDR3 DNA sequence: TGTGCCAGCAGCCTCCCTTGGGAGGGGACCTCCCAAGAGACCCAGTACTTC.